The 7 T cell receptor beta chains below all came from one sample that was sequenced in a study of OX40 agonist ivuxolimab in advanced cancers. Here immunoSEQ multiplex PCR was the method, and the copy in TCRdb shows in-frame clones only, minus some. The data hold 110,000 or so clones, with roughly 90% observed a single time. The sample consisted of CD4+ or CD8+ T cells sorted from blood, taken in a trial of the OX40 agonist ivuxolimab. The receptors come from an adult with an advanced solid tumor such as melanoma, head and neck, liver or kidney cancer.

This clone occurred once. CDR3 DNA sequence: TGTGCCAGCAACAGGGGGCGAGATTCACCCCTCCACTTT. It yields the protein CASNRGRDSPLHF. The chain joins TRBV6-5 to TRBJ1-6; 9 bases are a match to TRBD1. This CDR3 is built from 13 residues. Germline V lookup: CDR1 MNHEY, CDR2 SVGAGI. V shed 7 bases, J shed 8 bases, and the junction held 3 bases outside the gene matches.

The chain has TRBV5-1 and TRBJ2-7; TRBD2 might be the D (6 bases). The CDR3 is 14 residues long. The germline V gene has CDR1 SGHRS and CDR2 YFSETQ. Trimming left V 3 bases short and J 0 bases short, with 10 bases between. CDR3 sequence: CASSWRDSSYEQYF. As DNA, the CDR3 is TGCGCCAGCAGCTGGCGGGATAGCTCCTACGAGCAGTACTTC.

The chain links TRBV12-5 to TRBJ2-2; D is ambiguous. Looked up from germline, CDR1 is LGHNT and CDR2 is FRNRAP. The CDR3 length is 16 residues. V lost 0 bases and J 0 bases, leaving 8 bases between the germline ends. CDR3 amino acids: CASGLVLGPNTGELFF. CDR3 in DNA: TGTGCTAGTGGTTTGGTACTCGGGCCGAACACCGGGGAGCTGTTTTTT.

Here the CDR3 DNA reads TGTGCCAGCAGCATCAAAGACAGTCCTGAAGCTTTCTTT. This sequence encodes CASSIKDSPEAFF. The gene calls are TRBV7-9 and TRBJ1-1, with TRBD1 as a possible D gene (5 bases). The CDR3 length is 13 residues. Trimming pared 5 bases from V and 6 bases from J, leaving 13 bases between. Per the germline V gene, CDR1 is SEHNR and CDR2 is FQNEAQ (reference sequence).

This chain uses TRBV5-4 with TRBJ2-3; D is undetermined. The ends were cut back, 4 bases at V and 5 bases at J, with 17 bases in the middle. CDR1 is SGHNT, CDR2 YYREEE, per germline (reference sequence). The CDR3 is 15 residues long. CDR3 nucleotide sequence: TGTGCCAGCAGCGCGATTGGGCCTCTGAGAGATACGCAGTATTTT. Its protein is CASSAIGPLRDTQYF.

The DNA of the CDR3 is TGTGCCAGCAGCGTACTTGTCGACGGGGGGCGAGGCGGGGAGCTGTTTTTT. This codes for CASSVLVDGGRGGELFF. The chain links TRBV9 to TRBJ2-2; possibly TRBD2 for D (7 bases). The V end was cut by 1 base, the J end by 7 bases, with 20 bases between. Germline V gene data show CDR1 as SGDLS and CDR2 as YYNGEE. This CDR3 has 17 residues.

The genes are TRBV27 and TRBJ1-3, with TRBD1 matching over 7 bases. Per germline, CDR1 MNHEY and CDR2 SMNVEV (reference sequence). The CDR3 covers 15 residues. The V and J ends lost 6 bases and 0 bases, in that order; junction bases with no gene match: 5. CDR3 sequence (DNA): TGTGCCAGCAGGCCTACAGGGGTCTCTGGAAACACCATATATTTT. Its protein product is CASRPTGVSGNTIYF.